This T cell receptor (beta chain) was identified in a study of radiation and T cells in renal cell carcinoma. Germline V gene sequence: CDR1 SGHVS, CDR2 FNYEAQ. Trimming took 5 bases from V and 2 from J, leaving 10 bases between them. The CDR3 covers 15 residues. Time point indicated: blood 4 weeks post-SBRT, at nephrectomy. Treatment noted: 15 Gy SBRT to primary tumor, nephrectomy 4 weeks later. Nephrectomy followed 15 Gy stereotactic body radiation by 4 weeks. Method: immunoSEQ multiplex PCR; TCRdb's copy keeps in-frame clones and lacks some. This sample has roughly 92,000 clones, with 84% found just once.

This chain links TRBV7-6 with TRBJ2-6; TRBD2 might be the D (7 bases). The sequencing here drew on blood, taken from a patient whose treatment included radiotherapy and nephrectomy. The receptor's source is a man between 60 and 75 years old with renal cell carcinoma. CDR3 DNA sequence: TGTGCCAGCAGCCGAGGGGGGGCTGGGGCCAACGTCCTGACTTTC. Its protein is CASSRGGAGANVLTF.